This T cell receptor beta chain came from a study of CD8 T cells in ankylosing spondylitis. Study-wide results and limits: Seven or eight highly homologous variants made up a TCR beta motif, and this motif appeared characteristic of ankylosing spondylitis blood.

Using quantitative 5'-RACE with molecular barcodes, the authors made TCR beta libraries. TCRdb analysed the 5' RACE reads with MiXCR anew, one entry per CDR3 protein. This repertoire shows some 70,000 distinct CDR3 sequences, about 5.2% found once; its top ten account for roughly 2.3%. J gave up 3 bases and V 5 bases, and 6 bases lay outside the gene matches. The CDR3 spans 15 residues. The V gene's germline CDR1 is SGHTA and CDR2 FQGNSA. This clonotype was seen ten or more times. Its antigen is undetermined. The TCR comes from a male donor with ankylosing spondylitis or in good health (not recorded which). Source material: blood, either unsorted or a sorted T cell fraction (not recorded which). This chain links TRBV7-2 with TRBJ1-4; 7 bases are a match to TRBD1. For the CDR3, the DNA is TGTGCCAGCAGCCCCGACAGGGCTGCTAATGAAAAACTGTTTTTT. Its protein is CASSPDRAANEKLFF. The variable domain in full, completed from reference TRBV7-2 and TRBJ1-4, reads GAGVSQSPSNKVTEKGKDVELRCDPISGHTALYWYRQSLGQGLEFLIYFQGNSAPDKSGLPSDRFSAERTGGSVSTLTIQRTQQEDSAVYLCASSPDRAANEKLFFGSGTQLSVL.